This T cell receptor beta chain was recovered during a study of graft-versus-host responses after intestinal transplantation. Study overall: Transplant types were multivisceral, liver-intestinal, or isolated intestinal. Induction using anti-thymocyte globulin, followed by tacrolimus and steroids for approximately 3 years, was given to all recipients.

As to this clone: Its matching antigen is unknown.

CDR3 length: 14 amino acids. V lost 3 bases to trimming and J lost 1 base, with 10 bases between them. Germline values: CDR1 MGHDK, CDR2 SYGVNS. Profiled with immunoSEQ multiplex PCR; TCRdb holds only in-frame clones, not every one. The sample records roughly 100,000 clones, roughly 93% being singletons. The TCR was taken from a human donor who received an intestinal transplant. This specimen consisted of unstimulated CD8+ T cells sorted from spleen or lymph node cells, obtained before intestinal transplant. V and J are TRBV25-1 and TRBJ2-7; the D gene could be TRBD1 or TRBD2 (5 bases each). CDR3 amino acids: CASSEEDTSYEQYF. The CDR3 nucleotides read TGTGCCAGCAGTGAGGAGGACACGTCCTACGAGCAGTACTTC.